The entry below gives a single TCR beta chain sequence along with its context. The target antigen is unknown. The making of cDNA relied on 5'RACE with 10-nucleotide random UMIs. Per sequencing run, 15-18 subjects together gave over 170 million TCR-beta sequences. Using its own MiXCR run on the 5' RACE reads, TCRdb lists one record per CDR3 protein. The sample records about 59,000 distinct CDR3 sequences, 3% to 4.5% being singletons. The data belong to a study of neurological immune-mediated disorders. Per germline, CDR1 ENHRY and CDR2 SYGVKD. This CDR3 contains 13 residues. V lost 8 bases and J 4 bases, leaving 12 bases between the germline ends. Whole-study findings and limits: Private repertoires in all groups were suggested by the finding that expanded clones across subjects shared no CDR3 amino acid sequences.

The chain links TRBV10-3 to TRBJ1-5; D call uncertain. This clonotype was obtained from a woman in her 30s with multiple sclerosis. Sequencing was done on a sample of PBMCs. The CDR3 DNA sequence: TGTGCCATCGGGATCTCAACTAATCAGCCCCAGCATTTT. Translating gives CAIGISTNQPQHF.